A selection of T cell receptor beta chains follows, all from one sample in a study of blood T cell repertoires in COVID-19. Sequencing was performed with immunoSEQ multiplex PCR; in TCRdb, only in-frame clones are kept and a portion is missing. The sample holds about 110,000 clones, about 87% seen once. The sample taken for sequencing was peripheral blood. These receptors all stem from a man aged 45 to 65 with active or convalescent COVID-19. The CDR3 runs from the conserved cysteine through the conserved F or W. The order of the fields is D gene, J gene, V gene, clone size, CDR3 DNA, CDR3 protein. D genes are given only for firm matches. Only part of the rows carry a size: once, few, many, or a class if the clone is expanded.

TRBD2,TRBJ2-7,TRBV7-7,.,TGTGCCAGCAGCCCAAGCGGGGGACTTTACGAGCAGTACTTC,CASSPSGGLYEQYF
TRBD1,TRBJ1-4,TRBV5-4,.,TGTGCCAGCAGCGTGGACAGGTCAACTAATGAAAAACTGTTTTTT,CASSVDRSTNEKLFF
.,TRBJ2-7,TRBV9,.,TGTGCCAGCAGCGTGACCACTAGCTCCTACGAGCAGTACTTC,CASSVTTSSYEQYF
TRBD1,TRBJ1-1,TRBV12-3/TRBV12-4,few,TGTGCCGGACGCCAGGGGGCAGCTGAAGCTTTCTTT,CAGRQGAAEAFF
.,TRBJ2-1,TRBV6-5,.,TGTGCCAGCAACACCGCGGGGAGTCGCAATGAGCAGTTCTTC,CASNTAGSRNEQFF
TRBD2,TRBJ2-1,TRBV10-3,few,TGTGCCATCAGTGAGTACAAACCGGGACTAGCGGGAGGGATGGATGAGCAGTTCTTC,CAISEYKPGLAGGMDEQFF
.,TRBJ1-6,TRBV4-3,.,TGCGCCAGCAGCCAAGTTCGGGGAATAGATTCACCCCTCCACTTT,CASSQVRGIDSPLHF
.,TRBJ2-7,TRBV5-1,few,TGCGCCAGCAGCTTGGGTCCCGGGAACGAGCAGTACTTC,CASSLGPGNEQYF
.,TRBJ1-5,TRBV19,.,TGTGCCAGTAATACAGGGTGGGTTGACAATCAGCCCCAGCATTTT,CASNTGWVDNQPQHF
.,TRBJ1-3,TRBV5-4,.,TGTGCCAGCAGCGGACGGACAGCCGGAAACACCATATATTTT,CASSGRTAGNTIYF